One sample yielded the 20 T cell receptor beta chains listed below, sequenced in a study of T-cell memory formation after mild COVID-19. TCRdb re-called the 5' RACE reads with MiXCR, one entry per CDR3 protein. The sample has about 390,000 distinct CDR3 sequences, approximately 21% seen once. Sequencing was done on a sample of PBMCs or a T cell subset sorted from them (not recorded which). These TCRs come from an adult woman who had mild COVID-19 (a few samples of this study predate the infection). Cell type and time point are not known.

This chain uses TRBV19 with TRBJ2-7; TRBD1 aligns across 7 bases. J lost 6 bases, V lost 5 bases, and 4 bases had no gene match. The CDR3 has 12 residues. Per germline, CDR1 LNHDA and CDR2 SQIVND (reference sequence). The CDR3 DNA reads TGTGCCAGTAGTTCCCGACAGGGCGAGCAGTACTTC. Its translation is CASSSRQGEQYF.

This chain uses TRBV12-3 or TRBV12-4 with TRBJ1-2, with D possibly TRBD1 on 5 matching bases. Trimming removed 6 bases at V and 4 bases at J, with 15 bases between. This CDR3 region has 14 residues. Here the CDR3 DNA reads TGTGCCAGCAGCCTTACCGACAGCTTCTATGGCTACACCTTC. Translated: CASSLTDSFYGYTF.

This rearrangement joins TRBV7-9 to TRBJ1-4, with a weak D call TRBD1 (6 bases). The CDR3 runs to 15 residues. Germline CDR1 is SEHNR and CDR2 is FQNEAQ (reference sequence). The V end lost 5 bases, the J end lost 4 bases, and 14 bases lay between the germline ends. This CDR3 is CASSPGGLGNEKLFF. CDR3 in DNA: TGTGCCAGCAGCCCGGGGGGGCTCGGTAATGAAAAACTGTTTTTT.

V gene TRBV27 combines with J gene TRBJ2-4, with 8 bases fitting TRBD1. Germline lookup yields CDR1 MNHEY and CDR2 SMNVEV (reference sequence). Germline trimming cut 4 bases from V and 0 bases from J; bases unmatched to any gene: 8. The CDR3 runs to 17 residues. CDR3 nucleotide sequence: TGTGCCAGCAGTTCCCTCCAGGGGGCCCTAGCCAAAAACATTCAGTACTTC. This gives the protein CASSSLQGALAKNIQYF.

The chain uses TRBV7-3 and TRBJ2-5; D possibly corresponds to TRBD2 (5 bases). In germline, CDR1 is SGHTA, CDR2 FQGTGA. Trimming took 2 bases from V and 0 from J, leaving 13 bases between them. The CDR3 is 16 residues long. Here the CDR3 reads CASSLDSRVDQETQYF. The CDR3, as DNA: TGTGCCAGCAGCTTAGATTCGCGGGTGGACCAAGAGACCCAGTACTTC.

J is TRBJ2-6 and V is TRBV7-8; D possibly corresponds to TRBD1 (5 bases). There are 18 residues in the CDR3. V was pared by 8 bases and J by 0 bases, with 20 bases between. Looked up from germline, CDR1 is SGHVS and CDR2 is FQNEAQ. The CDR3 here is CASLSPYSDSSGANVLTF. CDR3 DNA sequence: TGTGCCAGCCTCTCCCCGTACAGTGACAGCTCTGGGGCCAACGTCCTGACTTTC.

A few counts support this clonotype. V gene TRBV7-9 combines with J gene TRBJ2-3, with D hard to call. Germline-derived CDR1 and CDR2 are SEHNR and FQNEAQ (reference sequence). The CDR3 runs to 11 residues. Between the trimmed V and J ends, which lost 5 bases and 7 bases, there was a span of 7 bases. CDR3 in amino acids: CASSPGYTQYF. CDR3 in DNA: TGTGCCAGCAGCCCAGGATATACGCAGTATTTT.

DNA for the CDR3: TGCGCCAGCAGCTTGCTGGACCCCTCCGATGAGCAGTTCTTC. This translates into CASSLLDPSDEQFF. The rearrangement links TRBV5-1 to TRBJ2-1; D is undetermined. Trimming pared 1 base from V and 8 bases from J, leaving 13 bases between. Germline CDR1 is SGHRS and CDR2 is YFSETQ. The length of the CDR3 is 14 residues.

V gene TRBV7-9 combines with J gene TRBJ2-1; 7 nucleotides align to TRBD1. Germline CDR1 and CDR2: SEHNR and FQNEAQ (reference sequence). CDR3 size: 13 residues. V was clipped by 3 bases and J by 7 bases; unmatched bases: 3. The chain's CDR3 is CASSFFRGNEQFF. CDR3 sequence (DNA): TGTGCCAGCAGCTTCTTCAGGGGGAATGAGCAGTTCTTC.

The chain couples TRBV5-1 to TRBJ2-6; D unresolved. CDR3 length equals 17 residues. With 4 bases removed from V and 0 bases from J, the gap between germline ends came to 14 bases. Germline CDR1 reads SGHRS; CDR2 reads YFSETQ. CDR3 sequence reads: CASSLSPWDSGANVLTF. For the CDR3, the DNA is TGCGCCAGCAGCCTGAGCCCTTGGGACTCTGGGGCCAACGTCCTGACTTTC.

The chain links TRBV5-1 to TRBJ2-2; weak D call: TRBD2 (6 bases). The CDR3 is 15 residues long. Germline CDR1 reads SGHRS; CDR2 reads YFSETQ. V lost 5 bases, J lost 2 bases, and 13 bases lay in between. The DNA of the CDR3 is TGCGCCAGCAGGGGGACTGTCGGCAACACCGGGGAGCTGTTTTTT. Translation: CASRGTVGNTGELFF.

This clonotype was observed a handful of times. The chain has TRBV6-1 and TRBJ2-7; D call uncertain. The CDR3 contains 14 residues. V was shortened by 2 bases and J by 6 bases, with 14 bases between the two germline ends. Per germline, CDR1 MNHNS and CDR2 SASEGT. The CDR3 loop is CASSERVAIGEQYF. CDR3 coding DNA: TGTGCCAGCAGTGAAAGGGTGGCCATTGGCGAGCAGTACTTC.

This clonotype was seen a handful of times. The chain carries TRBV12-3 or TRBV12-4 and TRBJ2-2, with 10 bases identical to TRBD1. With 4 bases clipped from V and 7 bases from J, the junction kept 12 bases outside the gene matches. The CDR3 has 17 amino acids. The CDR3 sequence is CASSSSYGTGVGGELFF. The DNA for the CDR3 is TGTGCCAGCAGTTCTTCTTACGGGACAGGGGTCGGCGGGGAGCTGTTTTTT.

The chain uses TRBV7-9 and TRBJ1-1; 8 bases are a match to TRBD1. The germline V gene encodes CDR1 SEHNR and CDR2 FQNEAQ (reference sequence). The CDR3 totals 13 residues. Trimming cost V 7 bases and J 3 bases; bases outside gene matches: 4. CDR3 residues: CASMDRDDTEAFF. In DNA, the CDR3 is TGTGCCAGCATGGACAGGGACGACACTGAAGCTTTCTTT. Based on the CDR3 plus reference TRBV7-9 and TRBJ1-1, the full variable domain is DTGVSQNPRHKITKRGQNVTFRCDPISEHNRLYWYRQTLGQGPEFLTYFQNEAQLEKSRLLSDRFSAERPKGSFSTLEIQRTEQGDSAMYLCASMDRDDTEAFFGQGTRLTVV.

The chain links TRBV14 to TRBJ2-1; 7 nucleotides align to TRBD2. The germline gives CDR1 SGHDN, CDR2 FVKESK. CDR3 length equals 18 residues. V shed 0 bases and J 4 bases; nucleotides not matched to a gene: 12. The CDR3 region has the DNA TGTGCCAGCAGCCAAGATCCAGGGATCCGGGGGGTATACAATGAGCAGTTCTTC. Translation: CASSQDPGIRGVYNEQFF.

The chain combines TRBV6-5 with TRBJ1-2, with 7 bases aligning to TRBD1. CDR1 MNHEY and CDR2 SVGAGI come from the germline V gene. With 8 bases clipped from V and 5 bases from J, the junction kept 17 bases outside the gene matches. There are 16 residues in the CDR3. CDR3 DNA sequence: TGTGCCAGCGCCCGGCCTTCCGGGACAGAAGAGTATGGCTACACCTTC. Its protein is CASARPSGTEEYGYTF.

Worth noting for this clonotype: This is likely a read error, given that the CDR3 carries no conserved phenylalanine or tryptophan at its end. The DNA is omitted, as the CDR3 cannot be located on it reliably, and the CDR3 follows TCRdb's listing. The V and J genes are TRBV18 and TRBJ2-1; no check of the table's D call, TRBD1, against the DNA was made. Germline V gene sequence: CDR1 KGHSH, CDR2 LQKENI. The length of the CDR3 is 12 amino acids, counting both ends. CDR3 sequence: CASSPLQGIEFL.

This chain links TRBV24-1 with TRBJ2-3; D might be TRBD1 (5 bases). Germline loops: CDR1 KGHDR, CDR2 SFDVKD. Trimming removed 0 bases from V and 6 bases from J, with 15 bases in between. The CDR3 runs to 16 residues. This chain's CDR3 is CATSDLVRGSFDTQYF. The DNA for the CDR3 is TGTGCCACCAGTGATTTGGTTAGGGGCTCTTTTGATACGCAGTATTTT.

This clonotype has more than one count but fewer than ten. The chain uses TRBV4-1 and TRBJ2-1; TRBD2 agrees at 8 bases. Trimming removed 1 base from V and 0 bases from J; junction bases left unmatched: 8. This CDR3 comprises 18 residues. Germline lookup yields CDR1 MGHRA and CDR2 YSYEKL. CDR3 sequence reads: CASSQVSSGYSSYNEQFF. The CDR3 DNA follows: TGCGCCAGCAGCCAAGTTTCTAGCGGGTATAGCTCCTACAATGAGCAGTTCTTC.

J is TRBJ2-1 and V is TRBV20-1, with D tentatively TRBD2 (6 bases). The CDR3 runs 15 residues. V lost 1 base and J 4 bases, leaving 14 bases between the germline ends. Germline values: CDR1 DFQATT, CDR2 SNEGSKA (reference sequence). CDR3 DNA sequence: TGCAGTGCTAGAGTGCCGGGACTGGAATACAATGAGCAGTTCTTC. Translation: CSARVPGLEYNEQFF.